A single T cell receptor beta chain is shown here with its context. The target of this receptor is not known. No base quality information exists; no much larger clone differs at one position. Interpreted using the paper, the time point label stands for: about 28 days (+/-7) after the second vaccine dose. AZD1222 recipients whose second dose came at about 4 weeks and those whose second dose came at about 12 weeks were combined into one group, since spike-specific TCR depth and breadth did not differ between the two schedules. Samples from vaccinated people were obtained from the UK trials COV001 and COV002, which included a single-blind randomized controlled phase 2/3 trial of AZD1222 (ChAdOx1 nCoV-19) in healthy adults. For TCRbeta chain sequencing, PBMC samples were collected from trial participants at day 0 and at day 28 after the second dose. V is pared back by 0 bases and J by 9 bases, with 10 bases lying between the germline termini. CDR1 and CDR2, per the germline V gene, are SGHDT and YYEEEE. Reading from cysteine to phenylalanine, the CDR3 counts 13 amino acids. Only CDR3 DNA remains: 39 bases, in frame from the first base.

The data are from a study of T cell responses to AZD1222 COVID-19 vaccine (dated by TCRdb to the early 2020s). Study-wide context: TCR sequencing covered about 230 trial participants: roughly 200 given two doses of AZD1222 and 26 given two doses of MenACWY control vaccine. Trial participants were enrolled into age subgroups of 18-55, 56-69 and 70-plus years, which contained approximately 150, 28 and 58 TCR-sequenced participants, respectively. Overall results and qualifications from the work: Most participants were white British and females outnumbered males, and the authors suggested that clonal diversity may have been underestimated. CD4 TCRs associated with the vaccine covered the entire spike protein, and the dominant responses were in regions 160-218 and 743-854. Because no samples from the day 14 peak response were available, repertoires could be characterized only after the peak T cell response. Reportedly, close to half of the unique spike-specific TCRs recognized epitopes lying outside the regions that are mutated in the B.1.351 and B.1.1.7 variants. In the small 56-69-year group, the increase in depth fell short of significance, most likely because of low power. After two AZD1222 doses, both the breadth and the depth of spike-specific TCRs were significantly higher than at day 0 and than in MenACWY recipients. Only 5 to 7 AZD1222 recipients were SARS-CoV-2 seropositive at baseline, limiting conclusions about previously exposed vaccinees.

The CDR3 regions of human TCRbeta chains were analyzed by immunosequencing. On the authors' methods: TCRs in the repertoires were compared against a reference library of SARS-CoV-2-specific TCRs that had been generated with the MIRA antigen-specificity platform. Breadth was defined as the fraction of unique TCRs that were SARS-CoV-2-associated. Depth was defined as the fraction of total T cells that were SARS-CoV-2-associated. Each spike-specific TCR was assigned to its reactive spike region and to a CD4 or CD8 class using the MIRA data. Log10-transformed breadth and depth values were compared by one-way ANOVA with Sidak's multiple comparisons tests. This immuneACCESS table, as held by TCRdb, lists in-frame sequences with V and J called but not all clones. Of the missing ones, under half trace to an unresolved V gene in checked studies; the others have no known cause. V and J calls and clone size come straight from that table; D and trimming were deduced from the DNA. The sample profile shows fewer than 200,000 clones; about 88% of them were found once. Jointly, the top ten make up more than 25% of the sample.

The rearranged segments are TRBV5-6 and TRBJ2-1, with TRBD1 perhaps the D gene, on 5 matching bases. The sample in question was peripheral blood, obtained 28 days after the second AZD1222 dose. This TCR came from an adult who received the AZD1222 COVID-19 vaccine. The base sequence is TGTGCCAGCAGCTTGGGCAGGGTGGGTGAGCAGTTCTTC. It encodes CASSLGRVGEQFF.